This T cell receptor (beta chain) was profiled in a study of pediatric ulcerative colitis. Points from the study as a whole: Acute severe colitis showed lower rectal diversity from clonal expansions.

Assay: immunoSEQ multiplex PCR; the TCRdb copy retains only in-frame clones and omits some. The repertoire holds some 37,000 clones, with roughly 73% as singletons. The sample holds a few counts of this clone. Its target is not known. J was trimmed by 4 bases and V by 5 bases; bases with no gene match: 7. This CDR3 is built from 15 residues. Germline-derived CDR1 and CDR2 are SEHNR and FQNEAQ (reference sequence). During colonoscopy, one to two rectal pinch biopsies were collected. The chain recombines TRBV7-9 with TRBJ2-3, with 9 bases lining up with TRBD1. The specimen was gut tissue. This TCR derives from a boy younger than 18 with moderate ulcerative colitis. Here the CDR3 DNA reads TGTGCCAGCAGCAAGGGACAGGGAGGCCCAGATACGCAGTATTTT. Protein: CASSKGQGGPDTQYF.